A single sample is the source of the 21 T cell receptor beta chains below, sequenced in a study of cytomegalovirus exposure and HLA in healthy donors (dated by TCRdb to about 2017). Library generation was performed with the immunoSEQ multiplex PCR assay. For the multiplex PCR, a mixture combining 60 forward primers for TCR Vbeta segments and 13 reverse primers for TCR Jbeta segments was used. Imported from immuneACCESS, the table was reduced by TCRdb to in-frame sequences with V and J called. These copies leave out some clones; in studies compared against another copy, an unresolved V gene accounts for under half, and the cause of the remainder is not known. The sample table gives around 120,000 clones. The biggest ten clones account for around 3.6% of the sample. The sequenced sample was PBMCs. The source of these receptors is a man aged 18 to 30 in good health and CMV-seronegative.

The rearrangement uses TRBV6-6 and TRBJ2-3; D is undetermined. V was clipped by 6 bases and J by 9 bases, with 7 bases between them. Germline CDR1 and CDR2: MNHNY and SVGAGI (reference sequence). This CDR3 has 10 amino acids. The CDR3 loop reads CASSSSTQYF. For the CDR3, the DNA is TGTGCCAGCAGCTCCTCCACGCAGTATTTT.

The rearrangement links TRBV19 to TRBJ1-1; D gene uncertain. In germline, CDR1 is LNHDA, CDR2 SQIVND (reference sequence). This CDR3 comprises 12 residues. V dropped 5 bases and J dropped 7 bases, with 11 bases sitting between them. The CDR3 is CASSPGLFEAFF. DNA for the CDR3: TGTGCCAGTAGTCCAGGACTGTTTGAAGCTTTCTTT.

J is TRBJ2-1 and V is TRBV2; possible D gene TRBD1, 5 bases. The V and J ends lost 6 bases and 8 bases respectively, with 8 bases between them. CDR1 is SNHLY and CDR2 is FYNNEI in the germline V gene. CDR3 length: 11 amino acids. CDR3 sequence: CASSRAYEQFF. The CDR3, as DNA: TGTGCCAGCAGCAGGGCCTATGAGCAGTTCTTC.

V usage is TRBV27 and J usage is TRBJ1-5, with 8 bases fitting TRBD1. CDR3 size: 15 residues. Germline V lookup: CDR1 MNHEY, CDR2 SMNVEV (reference sequence). The trim removed 5 bases at V and 1 base at J, leaving 4 bases unmatched. The CDR3: CASSPRQGSNQPQHF. CDR3 coding DNA: TGTGCCAGCAGTCCCCGACAGGGGAGCAATCAGCCCCAGCATTTT.

The chain couples TRBV28 to TRBJ2-5; 11 bases line up with TRBD1. The last part of the DNA fits TRBJ2-7 better; the J call may be wrong. Germline CDR1 reads MDHEN; CDR2 reads SYDVKM. There are 14 residues in the CDR3. The CDR3 protein is CASSVGTGGYEQYF. CDR3 nucleotides: TGTGCCAGCAGTGTCGGGACAGGGGGATACGAGCAGTACTTC.

V gene TRBV27 combines with J gene TRBJ1-1; no clear D. V was shortened by 1 base and J by 6 bases, with 9 bases between the two germline ends. This CDR3 has 13 residues. The V gene's germline CDR1 is MNHEY and CDR2 SMNVEV (reference sequence). The CDR3 region is CASSLFGRPEAFF. For the CDR3, the DNA is TGTGCCAGCAGTTTATTTGGGAGACCTGAAGCTTTCTTT.

This chain links TRBV6-5 with TRBJ2-1; no definite D call. CDR1 and CDR2 from the germline V gene are MNHEY and SVGAGI. The CDR3 has 15 amino acids. Trimming removed 2 bases at V and 3 bases at J, with 11 bases between. CDR3 in amino acids: CASSYGRNRYNEQFF. The CDR3 nucleotides read TGTGCCAGCAGTTACGGCCGAAATCGCTACAATGAGCAGTTCTTC.

The J gene is TRBJ1-6, the V gene TRBV4-1; D is ambiguous. The V gene's germline CDR1 is MGHRA and CDR2 YSYEKL. This CDR3 contains 17 residues. The V and J ends lost 3 bases and 6 bases respectively, with 18 bases between them. The CDR3 loop reads CASSQALKAEFNSPLHF. The DNA of the CDR3 is TGCGCCAGCAGCCAGGCACTAAAGGCAGAATTTAATTCACCCCTCCACTTT.

The chain combines TRBV7-6 with TRBJ2-5; 7 bases map to TRBD1. The CDR3 sequence is 18 residues long. The V and J ends lost 4 bases and 2 bases, in that order; junction bases with no gene match: 16. Per germline, CDR1 SGHVS and CDR2 FNYEAQ. The chain's CDR3 is CASSYGDRDYTLQETQYF. DNA for the CDR3: TGTGCCAGCAGCTACGGGGACAGAGATTATACACTACAAGAGACCCAGTACTTC.

CDR3 in DNA: TGTGCCAGCAGTTACCGAAGACTAGGGACCGATACGCAGTATTTT. This codes for CASSYRRLGTDTQYF. The genes are TRBV6-5 and TRBJ2-3; perhaps TRBD2 as D (6 bases). V gave up 2 bases and J gave up 6 bases, with 15 bases separating them. Germline V gene sequence: CDR1 MNHEY, CDR2 SVGAGI. The length of the CDR3 is 15 residues.

The chain has TRBV6-5 and TRBJ2-7, with 7 positions matching TRBD1. This CDR3 spans 14 amino acids. J was trimmed by 3 bases and V by 5 bases; bases with no gene match: 7. Germline-derived CDR1 and CDR2 are MNHEY and SVGAGI. This chain's CDR3 is CASSTGQELYEQYF. CDR3 sequence (DNA): TGTGCCAGCAGTACCGGACAGGAGCTCTACGAGCAGTACTTC.

CDR3 residues: CASSSIGLAGSDNEQFF. The CDR3 bases are TGTGCCAGCAGCTCAATCGGACTAGCGGGTTCGGACAATGAGCAGTTCTTC. This sequence joins TRBV7-3 and TRBJ2-1, with TRBD2 matching 11 bases. The CDR3 has 17 residues. J was trimmed by 5 bases and V by 4 bases; bases with no gene match: 10. In germline, CDR1 is SGHTA, CDR2 FQGTGA.

The rearrangement links TRBV19 to TRBJ1-5, with D uncertain. Germline V gene data show CDR1 as LNHDA and CDR2 as SQIVND (reference sequence). V lost 5 bases, J lost 1 base, and 12 bases lay in between. The CDR3 has 15 amino acids. In DNA form, the CDR3 reads TGTGCCAGTAGTTCCTACCCGGGAAGCAATCAGCCCCAGCATTTT. It codes for CASSSYPGSNQPQHF.

The chain combines TRBV5-1 with TRBJ1-4, with no clear D. The CDR3 contains 15 residues. Per the germline V gene, CDR1 is SGHRS and CDR2 is YFSETQ. V lost 0 bases and J 0 bases, leaving 6 bases between the germline ends. The CDR3 spells CASSLVGATNEKLFF. Written as DNA, the CDR3 is TGCGCCAGCAGCTTGGTGGGAGCAACTAATGAAAAACTGTTTTTT.

This chain uses TRBV11-2 with TRBJ1-1, with a possible D match to TRBD1 (5 bases). Germline-derived CDR1 and CDR2 are SGHAT and FQNNGV. The ends were cut back, 3 bases at V and 2 bases at J, with 10 bases in the middle. This CDR3 comprises 14 residues. The CDR3 region has the DNA TGTGCCAGCAGCTTCCGACAGTACAACACTGAAGCTTTCTTT. Amino acids: CASSFRQYNTEAFF.

The rearrangement uses TRBV5-6 and TRBJ2-7; TRBD2 matches at 9 bases. V trimming: 2 bases; J trimming: 3 bases; junction bases outside the gene matches: 6. There are 15 residues in the CDR3. The germline V gene has CDR1 SGHDT and CDR2 YYEEEE. CDR3 loop: CASSFMTSGGYEQYF. The DNA for the CDR3 is TGTGCCAGCAGCTTCATGACTAGCGGCGGCTACGAGCAGTACTTC.

V usage is TRBV9 and J usage is TRBJ1-3; the D is unclear. This CDR3 region has 15 residues. Germline values: CDR1 SGDLS, CDR2 YYNGEE. V was shortened by 0 bases and J by 2 bases, with 9 bases between the two germline ends. This CDR3 is CASSVGRQAGNTIYF. CDR3 DNA: TGTGCCAGCAGCGTAGGTAGACAAGCTGGAAACACCATATATTTT.

This sequence joins TRBV11-2 and TRBJ2-1, with 8 bases that match TRBD2. Germline values: CDR1 SGHAT, CDR2 FQNNGV. The CDR3 loop spans 16 amino acids. The V gene end was trimmed by 5 bases and the J gene end by 4 bases; junction bases not matched to a gene: 10. CDR3 nucleotide sequence: TGTGCCAGCAGCCCCCCGGGGGGGAGAGTGTACAATGAGCAGTTCTTC. This translates into CASSPPGGRVYNEQFF.

The chain carries TRBV10-3 and TRBJ1-5; D uncertain. Deletions cut 0 bases from V and 6 bases from J, with 15 bases between. This CDR3 spans 16 amino acids. Germline assignment: CDR1 ENHRY and CDR2 SYGVKD. DNA of the CDR3: TGTGCCATCAGTGAGTCGACCCCGGGTAGAGGTCAGCCCCAGCATTTT. It codes for CAISESTPGRGQPQHF.

CDR3 residues: CASSLGGEGYEQYF. CDR3 nucleotides: TGTGCCAGCAGCTTGGGGGGTGAGGGGTACGAGCAGTACTTC. The V and J genes are TRBV7-8 and TRBJ2-7; TRBD2 is a possible D gene (6 bases). Trimming shortened V by 3 bases and J by 4 bases, and 13 bases separated the two germline ends. The CDR3 runs 14 residues. Germline values: CDR1 SGHVS, CDR2 FQNEAQ.

The chain is built from TRBV7-9 and TRBJ2-2; D is possibly TRBD1 (6 bases). Between the trimmed V and J ends, which lost 6 bases and 4 bases, there was a span of 15 bases. The CDR3 extends over 15 amino acids. Germline assignment: CDR1 SEHNR and CDR2 FQNEAQ (reference sequence). In DNA form, the CDR3 reads TGTGCCAGCAGTCCACAGGGCCGTCGCACCGGGGAGCTGTTTTTT. It specifies CASSPQGRRTGELFF.